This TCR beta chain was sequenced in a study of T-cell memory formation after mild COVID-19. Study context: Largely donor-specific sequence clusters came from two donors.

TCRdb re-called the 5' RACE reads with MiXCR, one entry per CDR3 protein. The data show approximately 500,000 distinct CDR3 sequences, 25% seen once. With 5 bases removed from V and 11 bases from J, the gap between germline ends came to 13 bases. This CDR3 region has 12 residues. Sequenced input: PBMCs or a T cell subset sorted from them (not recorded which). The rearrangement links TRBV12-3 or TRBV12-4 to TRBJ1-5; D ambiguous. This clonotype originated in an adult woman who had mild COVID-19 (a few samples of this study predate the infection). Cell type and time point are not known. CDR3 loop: CASSDDDRTQHF. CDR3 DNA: TGTGCCAGCAGTGACGATGATAGGACCCAGCATTTT.